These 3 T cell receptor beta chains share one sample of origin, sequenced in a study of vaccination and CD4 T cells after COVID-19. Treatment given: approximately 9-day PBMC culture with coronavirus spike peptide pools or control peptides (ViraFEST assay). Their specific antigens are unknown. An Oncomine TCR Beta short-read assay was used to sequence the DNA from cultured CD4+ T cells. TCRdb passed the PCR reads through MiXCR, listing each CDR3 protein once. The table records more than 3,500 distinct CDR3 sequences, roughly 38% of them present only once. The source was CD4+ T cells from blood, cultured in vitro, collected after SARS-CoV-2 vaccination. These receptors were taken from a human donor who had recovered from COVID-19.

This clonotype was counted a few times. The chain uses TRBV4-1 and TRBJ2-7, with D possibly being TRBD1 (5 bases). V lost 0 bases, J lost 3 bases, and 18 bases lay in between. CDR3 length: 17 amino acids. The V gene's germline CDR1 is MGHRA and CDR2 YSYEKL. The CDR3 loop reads CASSQDSPQATYYEQYF. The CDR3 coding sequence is TGCGCCAGCAGCCAAGATTCCCCACAGGCGACTTACTACGAGCAGTACTTC.

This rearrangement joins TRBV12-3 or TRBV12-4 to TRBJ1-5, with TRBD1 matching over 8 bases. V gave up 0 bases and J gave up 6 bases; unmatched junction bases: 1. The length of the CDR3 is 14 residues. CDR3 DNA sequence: TGTGCCAGCAGTTTAGCTCAGGGGGCTCAGCCCCAGCATTTT. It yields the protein CASSLAQGAQPQHF.

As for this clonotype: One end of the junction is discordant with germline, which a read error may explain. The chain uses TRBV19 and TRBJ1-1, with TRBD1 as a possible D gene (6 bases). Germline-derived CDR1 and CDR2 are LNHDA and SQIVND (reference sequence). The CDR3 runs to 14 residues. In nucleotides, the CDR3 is TGTGCCAGTAGTATAAGGGGGGGAGACACTGGAGCTTTCTTT. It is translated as CASSIRGGDTGAFF.